This paragraph reports one T cell receptor (beta chain). Its antigen is undetermined. With the read ending 3 residues before the CDR3 end, the germline J gene is used to fill in that end. This specimen comes from a study of T cells in women clearing cervical HPV infection. At the level of the study: Blood came at first lesion visit for cases, post-clearance for controls. Whole-study findings and limits: Repertoire richness, not evenness, was significantly elevated in CIN3+ cases versus controls.

Trimming cost V 5 bases and J 6 bases, with 17 bases left between them. This CDR3 spans 14 amino acids. Germline-derived CDR1 and CDR2 are DFQATT and SNEGSKA (reference sequence). Average input was approximately 1.3 ug genomic DNA for immunoSEQ TCR beta CDR3 amplification. Repertoires were generated with immunoSEQ multiplex PCR, while TCRdb's copy carries only in-frame clones and drops some. This listing includes about 36,000 clones. This TCR came from a woman aged 18 to 75 with a cervical HPV16 infection that either progressed to CIN3+ or cleared (not recorded which). V and J are TRBV20-1 and TRBJ1-5, with D maybe TRBD1 (5 bases). Sequenced: blood buffy coat. The CDR3 reads CSAPPQGPRQPQHF. The covered CDR3 bases are TGCAGTGCTCCCCCCCAGGGTCCCCGTCAGCCC.